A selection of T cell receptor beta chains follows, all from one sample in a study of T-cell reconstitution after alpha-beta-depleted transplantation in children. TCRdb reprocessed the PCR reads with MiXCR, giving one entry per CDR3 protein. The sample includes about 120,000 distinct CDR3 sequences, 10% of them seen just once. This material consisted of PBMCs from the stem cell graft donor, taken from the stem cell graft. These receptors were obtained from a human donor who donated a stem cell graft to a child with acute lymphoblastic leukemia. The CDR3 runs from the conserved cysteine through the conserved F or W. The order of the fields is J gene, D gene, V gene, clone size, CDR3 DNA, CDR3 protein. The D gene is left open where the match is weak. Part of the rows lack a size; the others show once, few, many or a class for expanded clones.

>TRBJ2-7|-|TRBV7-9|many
TGTGCCAGCAGCCATTCGGCAGACAGCTACGAGCAGTACTTC
CASSHSADSYEQYF
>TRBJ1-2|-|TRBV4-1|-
TGCGCCAGCAGCCAAGACCGAAACTATGGCTACACCTTC
CASSQDRNYGYTF
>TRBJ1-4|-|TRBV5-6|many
TGTGCCAGCAGCTTGTTGTATACTAATGAAAAACTGTTTTTT
CASSLLYTNEKLFF
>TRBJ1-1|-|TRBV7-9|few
TGTGCCAGCAGAAAAAGGGACCCGAACACTGAAGCTTTCTTT
CASRKRDPNTEAFF
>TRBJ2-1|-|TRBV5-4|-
TGTGCCAGCAGCTTGGCCGACAGGTACAATGAGCAGTTCTTC
CASSLADRYNEQFF
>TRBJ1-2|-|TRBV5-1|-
TGCGCCAGCAGCTTGGGACAAGGCTATGGCCACACCTTC
CASSLGQGYGHTF
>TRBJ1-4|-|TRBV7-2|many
TGTGCCAGCAGCTTAGACAGGGTCGAAGGAAAACTGTTTTTT
CASSLDRVEGKLFF
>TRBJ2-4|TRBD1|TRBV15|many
TGTGCCACCAGCAGAGATCGGAGACAGGGGGGGAACATTCAGTACTTC
CATSRDRRQGGNIQYF
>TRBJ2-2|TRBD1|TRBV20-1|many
TGCAGTGCTAGAGAATTACAGGGGGTCGGGGAGCTGTTTTTT
CSARELQGVGELFF
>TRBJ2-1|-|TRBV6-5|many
TGTGCCAGCCGCTCTCCAGCGCGGGGCTCCTACAATGAGCAGTTCTTC
CASRSPARGSYNEQFF
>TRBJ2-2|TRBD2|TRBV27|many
TGTGCCAGCAGTTTAGCACCTAGCGGGAACACCGGGGAGCTGTTTTTT
CASSLAPSGNTGELFF
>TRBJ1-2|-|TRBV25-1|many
TGTGCCAGCAGTGCCGATGTAAGAAAGGGCCACTATGGCTACACCTTC
CASSADVRKGHYGYTF
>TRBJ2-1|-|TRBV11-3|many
TGTGCCAGCAGCTTAGATCCCAGGACAGCCTACAATGAGCAGTTCTTC
CASSLDPRTAYNEQFF
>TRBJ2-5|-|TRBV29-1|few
TGCAGCGTTGGTCCTTCCCAAGAGACCCAGTACTTC
CSVGPSQETQYF
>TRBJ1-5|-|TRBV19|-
TGTGCCAGTAGTACCCAGACCGGAGCCAATCAGCCCCAGCATTTT
CASSTQTGANQPQHF
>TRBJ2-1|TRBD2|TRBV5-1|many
TGCGCCAGCAGCGTGAGCGGGGGGGCCAAGGTGAATGAGCAGTTCTTC
CASSVSGGAKVNEQFF
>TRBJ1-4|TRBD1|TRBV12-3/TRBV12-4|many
TGTGCCAGCAGGAGACAGGGTGAAAAACTGTTTTTT
CASRRQGEKLFF
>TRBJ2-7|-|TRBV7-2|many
TGTGCCAGCAGCTCCTCGAGTCGGTCCTTCTACGAGCAGTACTTC
CASSSSSRSFYEQYF
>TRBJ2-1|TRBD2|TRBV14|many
TGTGCCAGCAGCCAACTCGGACTAGCGGTGTACAATGAGCAGTTCTTC
CASSQLGLAVYNEQFF
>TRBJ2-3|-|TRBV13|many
TGTGCCAGCACGACCATGGGAGGCTTGAGTCCCACAGATACGCAGTATTTT
CASTTMGGLSPTDTQYF
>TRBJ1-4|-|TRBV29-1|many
TGCAGCGTGGGAGGACCTTTGAATGAAAAACTGTTTTTT
CSVGGPLNEKLFF
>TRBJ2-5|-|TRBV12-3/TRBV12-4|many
TGTGCCAGCAGTCTCGGGACCCAAGAGACCCAGTACTTC
CASSLGTQETQYF
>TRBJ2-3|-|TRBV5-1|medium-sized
TGCGCCAGTGGGACAACCACAGATACGCAGTATTTT
CASGTTTDTQYF